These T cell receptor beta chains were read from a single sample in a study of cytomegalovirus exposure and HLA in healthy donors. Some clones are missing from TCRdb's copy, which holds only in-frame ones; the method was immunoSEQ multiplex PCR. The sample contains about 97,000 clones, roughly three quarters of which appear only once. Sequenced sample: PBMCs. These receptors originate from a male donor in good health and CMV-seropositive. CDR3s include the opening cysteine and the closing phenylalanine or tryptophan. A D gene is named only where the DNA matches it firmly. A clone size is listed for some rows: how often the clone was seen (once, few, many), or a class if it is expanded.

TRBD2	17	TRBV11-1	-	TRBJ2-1	TGTGCCAGCAGCTTAAATGAGCGGGAGGGCCGATCGAATGAGCAGTTCTTC	CASSLNEREGRSNEQFF
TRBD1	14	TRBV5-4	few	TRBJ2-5	TGTGCCAGCAGCTTGGGGACAGGGGAAGAGACCCAGTACTTC	CASSLGTGEETQYF
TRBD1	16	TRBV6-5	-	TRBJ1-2	TGTGCCAGCAGTTTGGCAGGCCCTTGGGACAGTTATGGCTACACCTTC	CASSLAGPWDSYGYTF
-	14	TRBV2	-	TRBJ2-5	TGTGCCAGCACCCCTGCGGACTTCCAAGAGACCCAGTACTTC	CASTPADFQETQYF
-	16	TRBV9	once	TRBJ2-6	TGTGCCAGCAGCTTCCGTAGAGACTCTGGGGCCAACGTCCTGACTTTC	CASSFRRDSGANVLTF
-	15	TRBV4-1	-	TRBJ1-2	TGCGCCAGCAGCCCCACCGTAGGGAGAAACTATGGCTACACCTTC	CASSPTVGRNYGYTF
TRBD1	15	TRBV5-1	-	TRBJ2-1	TGCGCCAGCAGCACATATCCCGGGACAGAGAATGAGCAGTTCTTC	CASSTYPGTENEQFF
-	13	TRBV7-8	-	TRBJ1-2	TGTGCCAGCAGCTTAGCCCGGAACTATGGCTACACCTTC	CASSLARNYGYTF
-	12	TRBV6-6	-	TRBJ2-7	TGTGCCAGCAGCAAGGGGATCTACGAGCAGTACTTC	CASSKGIYEQYF
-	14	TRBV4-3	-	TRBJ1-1	TGCGCCAGCAGCCAACGGGACACCCGCACTGAAGCTTTCTTT	CASSQRDTRTEAFF
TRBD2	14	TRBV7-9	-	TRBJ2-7	TGTGCCAGCGGCGGGAGGTCAGGGAGCTACGAGCAGTACTTC	CASGGRSGSYEQYF
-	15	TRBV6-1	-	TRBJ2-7	TGTGCCAGCAGTGAAATCCGGGGTGGCTCCTACGAGCAGTACTTC	CASSEIRGGSYEQYF
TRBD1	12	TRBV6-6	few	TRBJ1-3	TGTGCCACGACAGGGGCTGGAAACACCATATATTTT	CATTGAGNTIYF
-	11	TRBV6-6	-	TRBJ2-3	TGTGCCAGCAGTCCACTAGATACGCAGTATTTT	CASSPLDTQYF
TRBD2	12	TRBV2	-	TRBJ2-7	TGTGCCAGCAGTATCTCTAGCGGCGAGCAGTACTTC	CASSISSGEQYF
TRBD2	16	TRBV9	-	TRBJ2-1	TGTGCCAGCAGCCTCAGCGGGAGAAACTCCTACAATGAGCAGTTCTTC	CASSLSGRNSYNEQFF
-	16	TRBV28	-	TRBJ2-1	TGTGCCAGCAGTTCGGGTGAAGGCTCCCCAGGAGGTGAGCAGTTCTTC	CASSSGEGSPGGEQFF
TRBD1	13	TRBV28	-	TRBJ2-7	TGTGCCAGCAGGGACAGGGGGCGCTACGAGCAGTACTTC	CASRDRGRYEQYF
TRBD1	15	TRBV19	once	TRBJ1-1	TGTGCCAGTAGTAATCCTTCAGGGGGCCAAACTGAAGCTTTCTTT	CASSNPSGGQTEAFF
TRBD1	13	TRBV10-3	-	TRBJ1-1	TGTGCCATCAGCCAGGGGGCGCGTACTGAAGCTTTCTTT	CAISQGARTEAFF
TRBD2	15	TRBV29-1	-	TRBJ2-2	TGCAGCGTTGAACTAGCGGGAGTCGGCACCGGGGAGCTGTTTTTT	CSVELAGVGTGELFF
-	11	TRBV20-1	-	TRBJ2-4	TGCAGTGCCCAGTCGGGGGACAGTCAGTACTTC	CSAQSGDSQYF
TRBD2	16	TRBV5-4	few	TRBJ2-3	TGCGCCAGCAGCCAAGGACTAGTCGGGAGAGCAGATACGCAGTATTTT	CASSQGLVGRADTQYF
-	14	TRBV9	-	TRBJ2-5	TGTGCCAGCAGCGTAGGGGCATCGCAAGAGACCCAGTACTTC	CASSVGASQETQYF
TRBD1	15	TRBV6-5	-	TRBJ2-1	TGTGCCAGCAGGTCCGTAGGACAGGGACACCATGAGCAGTTCTTC	CASRSVGQGHHEQFF
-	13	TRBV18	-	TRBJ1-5	TGTGCCAGCTCAGCGGGCAGTAGGCAGCCCCAGCATTTT	CASSAGSRQPQHF
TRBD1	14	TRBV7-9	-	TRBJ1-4	TGTGCCAGCAGCCCTCGACAGGGGGGTGGAGAACTGTTTTTT	CASSPRQGGGELFF
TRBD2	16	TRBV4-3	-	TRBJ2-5	TGCGCCAGCGGGAAATCGCGACTAGCGGGACAAGAGACCCAGTACTTC	CASGKSRLAGQETQYF
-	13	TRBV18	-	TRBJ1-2	TGTGCCAGCTCACCGGACATGGACTATGGCTACACCTTC	CASSPDMDYGYTF
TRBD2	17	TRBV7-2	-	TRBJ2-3	TGTGCCAGCAGCTTAGCGGGCGGGAGGGGCGCGGGAGATACGCAGTATTTT	CASSLAGGRGAGDTQYF
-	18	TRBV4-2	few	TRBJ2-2	TGTGCCAGCAGCCAAGGCCCGCTAGGAGCGTCGAACACCGGGGAGCTGTTTTTT	CASSQGPLGASNTGELFF
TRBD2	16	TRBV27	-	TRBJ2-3	TGTGCCAGCAGCCAGGGGCGACTAGCGGCCGCAGATACGCAGTATTTT	CASSQGRLAAADTQYF
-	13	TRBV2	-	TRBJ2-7	TGTGCCAGCAATCGAGTGGGGGCGAACGAGCAGTACTTC	CASNRVGANEQYF
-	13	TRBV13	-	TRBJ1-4	TGTGCCAGCAGCTCCAGGGAGGTCGGAAAACTGTTTTTT	CASSSREVGKLFF
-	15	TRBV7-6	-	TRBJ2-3	TGTGCCAGCAGCTTAGGAGGGGGAGATCCAGGTACGCAGTATTTT	CASSLGGGDPGTQYF
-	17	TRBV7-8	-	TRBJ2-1	TGTGCCAGTATGTTAGGCAGGTCCACCGTCATTTACAATGAGCAGTTCTTC	CASMLGRSTVIYNEQFF
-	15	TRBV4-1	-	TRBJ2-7	TGCGCCAGCAGCCACTACCTTGAGTATCCGAGGGAGCAGTACTTC	CASSHYLEYPREQYF
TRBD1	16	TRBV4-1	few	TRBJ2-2	TGCGCCAGCAGCCAAGGACAGGGGGTGCTTTCCGGGGAGCTGTTTTTT	CASSQGQGVLSGELFF
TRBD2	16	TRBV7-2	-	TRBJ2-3	TGTGCCAGCAGCTCGGGACTAGTCGGGGGATCAGATACGCAGTATTTT	CASSSGLVGGSDTQYF
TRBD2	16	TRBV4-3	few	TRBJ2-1	TGCGCCAGCAGCTCTCGACTAGCGACCGAGCGGGGTGAGCAGTTCTTC	CASSSRLATERGEQFF
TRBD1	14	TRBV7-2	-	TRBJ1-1	TGTGCCAGCAGCTTAAGACAGGGGCTCACTGAAGCTTTCTTT	CASSLRQGLTEAFF
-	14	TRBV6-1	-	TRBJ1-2	TGTGCCAGCAGGGGGGGAGCGGCGGGCTATGGCTACACCTTC	CASRGGAAGYGYTF
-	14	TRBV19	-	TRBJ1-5	TGTGCCGTTCGGCGGGAAGGTGGGAATCAGCCCCAGCATTTT	CAVRREGGNQPQHF
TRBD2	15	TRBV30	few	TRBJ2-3	TGTGCCTGGGGCCCTAGCGGGAGACTCACAGATACGCAGTATTTT	CAWGPSGRLTDTQYF
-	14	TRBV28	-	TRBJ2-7	TGTGCCAGCAGTCCCCCTTTGCGGACCTACGAGCAGTACTTC	CASSPPLRTYEQYF
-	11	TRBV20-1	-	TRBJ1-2	TGCAGTGCTAAAGGGAGGAATGGCTACACCTTC	CSAKGRNGYTF
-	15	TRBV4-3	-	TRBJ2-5	TGCGCCAGCAGCCAAGATTCAGGCCGACAAGAGACCCAGTACTTC	CASSQDSGRQETQYF
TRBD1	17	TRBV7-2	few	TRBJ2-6	TGTGCCAGCAGCGCGGGACAGGGGACGGTTGGGGCCAACGTCCTGACTTTC	CASSAGQGTVGANVLTF
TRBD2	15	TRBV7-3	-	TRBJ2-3	TGTGCCAGCAGCTCAGGACTAGGATCCACAGATACGCAGTATTTT	CASSSGLGSTDTQYF
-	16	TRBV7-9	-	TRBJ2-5	TGTGCCAGCAGCTTAGGCCCCAGCGGCCTCCAAGAGACCCAGTACTTC	CASSLGPSGLQETQYF
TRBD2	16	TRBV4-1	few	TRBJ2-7	TGCGCCAGCAGCCCGATCGGGACTAGCGGGATCCACGAGCAGTACTTC	CASSPIGTSGIHEQYF
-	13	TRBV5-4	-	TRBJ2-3	TGTGCCAGCAGGAGGGGGAGCACAGATACGCAGTATTTT	CASRRGSTDTQYF
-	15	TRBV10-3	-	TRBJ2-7	TGTGCCATCAGTGAGTTAGGGGGAGGGCCCTACGAGCAGTACTTC	CAISELGGGPYEQYF